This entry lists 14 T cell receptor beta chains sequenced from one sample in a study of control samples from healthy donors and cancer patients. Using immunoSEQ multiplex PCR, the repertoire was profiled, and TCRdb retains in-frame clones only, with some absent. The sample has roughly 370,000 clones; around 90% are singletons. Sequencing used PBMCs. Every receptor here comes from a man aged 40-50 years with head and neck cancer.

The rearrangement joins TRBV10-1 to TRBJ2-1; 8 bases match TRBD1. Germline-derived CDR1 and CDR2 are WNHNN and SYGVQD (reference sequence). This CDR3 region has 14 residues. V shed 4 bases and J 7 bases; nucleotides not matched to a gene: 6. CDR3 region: CASSGTGRKNEQFF. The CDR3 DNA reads TGCGCCAGCAGTGGGACAGGGAGGAAGAATGAGCAGTTCTTC.

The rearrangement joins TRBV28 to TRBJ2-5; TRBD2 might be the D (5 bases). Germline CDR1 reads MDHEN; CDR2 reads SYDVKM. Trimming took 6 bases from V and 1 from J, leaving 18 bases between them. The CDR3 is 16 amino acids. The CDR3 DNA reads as TGTGCCAGCAGCTACTTACCTGGCGGGCCCCAAGAGACCCAGTACTTC. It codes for CASSYLPGGPQETQYF.

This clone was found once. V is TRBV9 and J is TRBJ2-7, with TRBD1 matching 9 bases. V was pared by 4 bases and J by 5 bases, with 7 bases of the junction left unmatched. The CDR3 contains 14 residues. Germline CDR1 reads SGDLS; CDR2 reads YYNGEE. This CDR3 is CASSPWDRVHEQYF. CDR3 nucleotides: TGTGCCAGCAGCCCCTGGGACAGGGTCCACGAGCAGTACTTC.

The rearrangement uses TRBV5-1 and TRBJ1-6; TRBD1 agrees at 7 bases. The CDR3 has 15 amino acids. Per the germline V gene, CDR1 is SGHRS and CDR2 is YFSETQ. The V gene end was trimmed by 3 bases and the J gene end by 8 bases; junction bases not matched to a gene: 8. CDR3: CASSSRGTDYSPLHF. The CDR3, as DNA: TGCGCCAGCAGCTCCCGGGGGACAGACTATTCACCCCTCCACTTT.

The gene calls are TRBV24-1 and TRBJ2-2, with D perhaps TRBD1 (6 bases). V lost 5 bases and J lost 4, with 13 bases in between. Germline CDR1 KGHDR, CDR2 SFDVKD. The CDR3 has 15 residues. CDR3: CATSATQGSTGELFF. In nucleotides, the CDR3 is TGTGCCACCAGTGCTACACAGGGTTCCACCGGGGAGCTGTTTTTT.

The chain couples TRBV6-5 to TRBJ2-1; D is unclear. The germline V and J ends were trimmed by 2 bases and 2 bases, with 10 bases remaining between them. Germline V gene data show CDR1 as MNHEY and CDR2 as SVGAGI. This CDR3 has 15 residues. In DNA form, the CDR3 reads TGTGCCAGCAGTTACCGAACCCCCGCCTACAATGAGCAGTTCTTC. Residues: CASSYRTPAYNEQFF.

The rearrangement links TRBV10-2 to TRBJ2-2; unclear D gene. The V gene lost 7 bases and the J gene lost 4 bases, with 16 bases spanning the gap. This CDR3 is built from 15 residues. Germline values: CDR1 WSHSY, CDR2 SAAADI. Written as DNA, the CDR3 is TGCGCCAGCACTCGTGAGTCGCTACCCACCGGGGAGCTGTTTTTT. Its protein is CASTRESLPTGELFF.

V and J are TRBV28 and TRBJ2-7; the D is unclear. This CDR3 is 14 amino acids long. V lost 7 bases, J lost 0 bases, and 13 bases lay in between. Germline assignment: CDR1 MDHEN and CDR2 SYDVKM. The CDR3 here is CASTLGRNSYEQYF. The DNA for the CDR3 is TGTGCCAGCACCCTAGGAAGGAACTCCTACGAGCAGTACTTC.

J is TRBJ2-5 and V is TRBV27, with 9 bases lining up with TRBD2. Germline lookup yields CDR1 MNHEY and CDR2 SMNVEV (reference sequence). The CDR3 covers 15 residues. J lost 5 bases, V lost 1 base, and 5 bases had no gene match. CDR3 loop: CASSLFSGSWETQYF. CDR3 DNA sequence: TGTGCCAGCAGTTTATTTAGCGGGAGTTGGGAGACCCAGTACTTC.

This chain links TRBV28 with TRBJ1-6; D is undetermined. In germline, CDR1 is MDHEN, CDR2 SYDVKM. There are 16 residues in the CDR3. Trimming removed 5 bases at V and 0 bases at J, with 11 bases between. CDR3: CASSPFESSYNSPLHF. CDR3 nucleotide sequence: TGTGCCAGCAGTCCATTTGAGAGCTCCTATAATTCACCCCTCCACTTT.

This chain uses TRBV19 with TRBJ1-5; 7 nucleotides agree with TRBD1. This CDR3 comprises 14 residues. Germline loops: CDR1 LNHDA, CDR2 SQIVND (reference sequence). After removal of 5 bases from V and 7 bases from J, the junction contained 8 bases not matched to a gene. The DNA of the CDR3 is TGTGCCAGTAGTCTCACAGGGGCCAACCAGCCCCAGCATTTT. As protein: CASSLTGANQPQHF.

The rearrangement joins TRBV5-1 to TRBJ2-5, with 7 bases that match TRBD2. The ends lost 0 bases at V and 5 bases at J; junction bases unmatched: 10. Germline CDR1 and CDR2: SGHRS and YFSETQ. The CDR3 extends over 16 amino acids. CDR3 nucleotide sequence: TGCGCCAGCAGCTTGGCCGGAGGGAGGGCAGGGGAGACCCAGTACTTC. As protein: CASSLAGGRAGETQYF.

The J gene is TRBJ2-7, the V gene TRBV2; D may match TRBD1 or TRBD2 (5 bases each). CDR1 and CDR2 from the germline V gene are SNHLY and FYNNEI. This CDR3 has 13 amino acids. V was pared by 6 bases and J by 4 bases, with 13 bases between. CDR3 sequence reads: CASSQGPMYEQYF. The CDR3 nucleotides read TGTGCCAGCAGCCAGGGACCGATGTACGAGCAGTACTTC.

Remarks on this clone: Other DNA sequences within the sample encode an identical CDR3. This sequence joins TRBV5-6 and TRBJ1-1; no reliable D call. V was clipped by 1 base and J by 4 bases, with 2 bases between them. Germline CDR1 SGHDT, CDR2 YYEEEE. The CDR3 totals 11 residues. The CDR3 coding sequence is TGTGCCAGCAGCTTGTCCACTGAAGCTTTCTTT. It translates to CASSLSTEAFF.